These T cell receptor beta chains were read from a single sample in a study of T cell responses to AZD1222 COVID-19 vaccine. The table came from immunoSEQ multiplex PCR; TCRdb's copy has only in-frame clones and leaves some out. The sample shows some 170,000 clones, 88% of them seen only once. The sequencing here drew on peripheral blood, taken 28 days after the second AZD1222 dose. The receptors come from an adult who received the AZD1222 COVID-19 vaccine. Both conserved end residues are part of each CDR3. A D gene is named only where the DNA matches it firmly. Not every row has a clone size; where given, it reads once, few, many or a size class.

DNA: TGCGCCAGCAGCCAACCGGGTGACCTATCAGGTGAAAAACTGTTTTTT; CDR3: CASSQPGDLSGEKLFF; J: TRBJ1-4; D: NA; size: NA; V: TRBV4-3
DNA: TGCGCCAGCAGCTTGGACACTCCTAACTATGGCTACACCTTC; CDR3: CASSLDTPNYGYTF; J: TRBJ1-2; D: NA; size: NA; V: TRBV5-1
DNA: TGTGCCAGCAGCTATCAGGGAGCCTATGGCTACACCTTC; CDR3: CASSYQGAYGYTF; J: TRBJ1-2; D: NA; size: NA; V: TRBV9
DNA: TGTGCCAGTAGTCGTATACAGGGAAGGGATGGCTACACCTTC; CDR3: CASSRIQGRDGYTF; J: TRBJ1-2; D: NA; size: NA; V: TRBV19
DNA: TGCGCCAGCAGCTTGATCAACGGGGGGGCTGAAGGTGAGCAGTTCTTC; CDR3: CASSLINGGAEGEQFF; J: TRBJ2-1; D: TRBD2; size: NA; V: TRBV5-1
DNA: TGTGCCAGCAGCCTCAAACGGCCGGGGAAAGCTTTCTTT; CDR3: CASSLKRPGKAFF; J: TRBJ1-1; D: NA; size: NA; V: TRBV3-1/TRBV3-2
DNA: TGCGCCAGCGGGACTAGCGGGGCTAGCACAGATACGCAGTATTTT; CDR3: CASGTSGASTDTQYF; J: TRBJ2-3; D: TRBD2; size: NA; V: TRBV10-2
DNA: TGCGCCAGCAGCCAAGAACAGGCGAGTCAGCCCCAGCATTTT; CDR3: CASSQEQASQPQHF; J: TRBJ1-5; D: NA; size: NA; V: TRBV4-1
DNA: TGCGCCAGCAGCCCCGGGACCGTCTATGGCTACACCTTC; CDR3: CASSPGTVYGYTF; J: TRBJ1-2; D: NA; size: NA; V: TRBV5-1
DNA: TGTGCCAGCAGTCCTATCACCTCAGGGGAATACACCGGGGAGCTGTTTTTT; CDR3: CASSPITSGEYTGELFF; J: TRBJ2-2; D: NA; size: NA; V: TRBV6-6
DNA: TGCGCCAGCAGCTCGGGGCGCCGGAACACTGAAGCTTTCTTT; CDR3: CASSSGRRNTEAFF; J: TRBJ1-1; D: NA; size: many; V: TRBV5-1
DNA: TGTGCCAGCAGCCTCCCCTCTGAGGATACGCAGTATTTT; CDR3: CASSLPSEDTQYF; J: TRBJ2-3; D: NA; size: NA; V: TRBV7-2
DNA: TGTGCCAGCAGTCTGGGGGGGTCTAATGAAAAACTGTTTTTT; CDR3: CASSLGGSNEKLFF; J: TRBJ1-4; D: NA; size: few; V: TRBV27
DNA: TGTGCCAGCAGTCTTCTGCGGGGGGCCGCCAATGAGCAGTTCTTC; CDR3: CASSLLRGAANEQFF; J: TRBJ2-1; D: TRBD2; size: NA; V: TRBV27
DNA: TGCGCCAGCAGCCAAGATGGGGGGAGTGCAGATCAGCCCCAGCATTTT; CDR3: CASSQDGGSADQPQHF; J: TRBJ1-5; D: NA; size: NA; V: TRBV4-3
DNA: TGTGCCTGGAGCGCCGGGGACCCCACTGAAGCTTTCTTT; CDR3: CAWSAGDPTEAFF; J: TRBJ1-1; D: NA; size: few; V: TRBV30
DNA: TGTGCCAGCAGCTCTCGACAGGGGGGCTCCTACGAGCAGTACTTC; CDR3: CASSSRQGGSYEQYF; J: TRBJ2-7; D: TRBD1; size: NA; V: TRBV7-9
DNA: TGTGCCAGTAGTATAACTGGGGGGAGTAGCAATCAGCCCCAGCATTTT; CDR3: CASSITGGSSNQPQHF; J: TRBJ1-5; D: NA; size: NA; V: TRBV19
DNA: TGTGCCAGCTCATGGACCGCAGGGGGCCTGAACACTGAAGCTTTCTTT; CDR3: CASSWTAGGLNTEAFF; J: TRBJ1-1; D: TRBD1; size: NA; V: TRBV18
DNA: TGCGCCAGCAGCCAAGAAGGGGGCTTGACAGGGCCGAATCAGCCCCAGCATTTT; CDR3: CASSQEGGLTGPNQPQHF; J: TRBJ1-5; D: TRBD1; size: NA; V: TRBV4-1
DNA: TGCGCCAGCAGCCCTAACCCTAGCGGGGGGGCCGGAGATACGCAGTATTTT; CDR3: CASSPNPSGGAGDTQYF; J: TRBJ2-3; D: TRBD2; size: NA; V: TRBV5-1
DNA: TGTGCCAGCAGCTTAAGTCTTCAAGCCGAGCAGTACTTC; CDR3: CASSLSLQAEQYF; J: TRBJ2-7; D: NA; size: NA; V: TRBV7-6
DNA: TGTGCCAGCAGCTTCAGACAGGGGAGCGGAGAGACCCAGTACTTC; CDR3: CASSFRQGSGETQYF; J: TRBJ2-5; D: TRBD1; size: NA; V: TRBV7-2
DNA: TGTGCCAGCAGTTACTCTACGTCCCCGGCCATTTTCTACGAGCAGTACTTC; CDR3: CASSYSTSPAIFYEQYF; J: TRBJ2-7; D: NA; size: NA; V: TRBV6-2/TRBV6-3
DNA: TGCAGCGTTGAAGTTTCCCGATTCTCGGATACGCAGTATTTT; CDR3: CSVEVSRFSDTQYF; J: TRBJ2-3; D: NA; size: few; V: TRBV29-1
DNA: TGTGCCAGCAGTGAGACAGGGGGTCAGCCCCAGCATTTT; CDR3: CASSETGGQPQHF; J: TRBJ1-5; D: TRBD1; size: NA; V: TRBV27
DNA: TGCAGCGTGAATCAGGGGGAAAGCTACGAGCAGTACTTC; CDR3: CSVNQGESYEQYF; J: TRBJ2-7; D: TRBD1; size: NA; V: TRBV29-1